The T cell receptor (beta chain) under discussion was sequenced for a study of T cell responses to AZD1222 COVID-19 vaccine. In germline, CDR1 is SGHNT, CDR2 YYREEE (reference sequence). Trimming left V 2 bases short and J 6 bases short, with 8 bases between. The CDR3 is 13 residues long. Produced via immunoSEQ multiplex PCR; TCRdb's table is partial and in-frame only. The sample shows some 110,000 clones, 70% to 90% of them seen only once. A few counts support this clone. The chain recombines TRBV5-4 with TRBJ2-2; D is uncertain. Sequencing used peripheral blood, obtained on day 0 of MenACWY control vaccination. The sequence was collected from an adult in good health. CDR3 loop: CASSFARSGELFF. CDR3 DNA: TGTGCCAGCAGCTTCGCCCGGTCCGGGGAGCTGTTTTTT.